This T cell receptor (beta chain) appears in the sequencing data of a study of OX40 agonist ivuxolimab in advanced cancers. Looking at the study overall: The patients received ivuxolimab by intravenous route every 2 weeks at 0.01 to 10 mg/kg. Partial response was recorded in three patients: one hepatocellular carcinoma and two cutaneous melanoma cases.

Some clones are missing from TCRdb's copy, which holds only in-frame ones; the method was immunoSEQ multiplex PCR. The data show 50,000 to 65,000 clones, around 88% seen once. CDR1 is MNHEY and CDR2 is SVGAGI in the germline V gene. The length of the CDR3 is 13 residues. J gave up 8 bases and V 4 bases, and 5 bases lay outside the gene matches. Of note for this clone: Its specificity is not known.

Study results and caveats: On average, a greater number of expanded clones characterised CD8+ T cells relative to CD4+.

This TCR was sampled from an adult with an advanced solid tumor such as melanoma, head and neck, liver or kidney cancer. The sequenced sample was CD4+ or CD8+ T cells sorted from blood, obtained in a trial of the OX40 agonist ivuxolimab. The rearrangement uses TRBV6-5 and TRBJ1-2; TRBD1 aligns across 9 bases. The CDR3 DNA is TGTGCCAGCAGTTTCGGGACAGGGCGGGGCTACACCTTC. It yields the protein CASSFGTGRGYTF.